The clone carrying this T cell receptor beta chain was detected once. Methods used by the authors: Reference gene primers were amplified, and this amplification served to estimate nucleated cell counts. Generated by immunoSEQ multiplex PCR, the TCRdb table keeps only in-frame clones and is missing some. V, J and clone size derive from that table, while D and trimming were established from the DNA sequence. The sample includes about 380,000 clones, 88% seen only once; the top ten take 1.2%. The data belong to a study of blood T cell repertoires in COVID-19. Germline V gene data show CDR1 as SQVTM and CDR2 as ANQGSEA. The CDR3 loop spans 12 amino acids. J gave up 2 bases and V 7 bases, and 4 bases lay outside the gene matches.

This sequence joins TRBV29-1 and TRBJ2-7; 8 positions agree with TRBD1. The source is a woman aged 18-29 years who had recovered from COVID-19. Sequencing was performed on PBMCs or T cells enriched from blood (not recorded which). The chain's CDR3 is CSAGTGPYEQYF. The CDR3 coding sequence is TGCAGCGCTGGGACAGGTCCCTACGAGCAGTACTTC.